This T cell receptor beta chain was documented in a study of monozygotic twins with inflammatory bowel disease. TCR libraries each used approximately 4,000 ng of total RNA. Both TCRalpha and TCRbeta cDNA were subjected to two nested PCRs lasting approximately 16 and 10 cycles. TCRdb re-called the 5' RACE reads and catalogs CDR3 proteins one per entry, DNA excluded. The sample features over 350,000 distinct CDR3 sequences, with 2.5% to 3% in its top ten. With no T cell sorting beforehand, total RNA was isolated from whole blood. This CDR3 contains 15 residues. Germline V gene lookup returns CDR1 LGHNA and CDR2 YNFKEQ.

The sequenced material came from blood. The sequence derives from a human donor with ulcerative colitis or Crohn's disease, or a healthy co-twin of an affected twin (not recorded which). The V and J genes are TRBV4-2 and TRBJ2-1; lacking DNA, the TRBD1 call made by TCRdb goes unchecked. This CDR3 is CASSQEPGVYNEQFF.